This TCR beta chain was sequenced during a study of cytomegalovirus exposure and HLA in healthy donors. Study-wide points: The majority of TCR sequences were rare, yet some public TCRs appeared in many donors.

This CDR3 comprises 13 residues. CDR1 is SQVTM and CDR2 is ANQGSEA in the germline V gene. V was pared by 4 bases and J by 7 bases, with 14 bases between. Use of 60 Vbeta and 13 Jbeta primers characterized the PCR. Data came from immunoSEQ multiplex PCR; TCRdb stores just in-frame clones and leaves some out. Here the sample spans about 120,000 clones, 65% to 80% being singletons. Worth noting for this clone: Its antigen is not known.

This TCR came from a woman in her thirties or forties in good health and CMV-seropositive. The sequenced sample was PBMCs. The V call is TRBV29-1, the J call TRBJ1-5, with D unclear. The CDR3 is CSVGGGSGQPQHF. The DNA for the CDR3 is TGCAGCGTTGGAGGCGGATCTGGACAGCCCCAGCATTTT.